This T cell receptor (beta chain) emerged from a study of OX40 agonist ivuxolimab in advanced cancers. Background for the entire study: Ivuxolimab was an agonistic, fully human IgG2 monoclonal antibody directed against OX40 (CD134), a costimulatory receptor. Intravenous ivuxolimab was administered to patients every 2 weeks at six dose levels: 0.01, 0.1, 0.3, 1.5, 3 and 10 mg/kg. Of the roughly 50 dose-escalation patients, hepatocellular carcinoma was present in 19, melanoma in approximately 15, renal cell carcinoma in 9 and head and neck cancer in 9. In the dose-escalation cohort, approximately 83% of patients were male, and the mean age was approximately 60 years with a range of roughly 20 to 79. Patients were allowed to have had prior anti-PD-1, anti-PD-L1 or anti-CTLA-4 therapy, and 40% of the dose-escalation patients had previously received checkpoint inhibitors. Partial responses occurred in three dose-escalation patients, of whom one had hepatocellular carcinoma and two had cutaneous melanoma. The point of sequencing TCRbeta in the periphery was to test whether ivuxolimab changed TCR sequence diversity and drove clonal T-cell expansion. The paper reports the monotherapy dose-escalation portion (N of about 54 patients) of the phase I ivuxolimab trial.

Patients with autoimmune disease history or receiving systemic immunosuppression were excluded from the trial. Peripheral blood for TCR sequencing was collected from all dose cohorts at baseline, on cycle 4 day 1, and on cycle 7 day 1. Samples were obtained from an open-label, multicenter, first-in-human phase I dose-escalation trial of ivuxolimab. Adults with locally advanced or metastatic melanoma, renal cell carcinoma, hepatocellular carcinoma or head and neck squamous cell carcinoma were enrolled in the trial. Before TCR sequencing, CD4+ T cells and CD8+ T cells from peripheral blood were sorted into separate populations. Points on this clone: The specificity of this receptor is unknown. Base qualities are not at hand, and no much larger clone is one base apart.

Broad study findings and their caveats: At doses from 0.1 to 3.0 mg/kg, clonal expansion was seen in both CD4+ and CD8+ blood T cells between baseline and week 6. In the 0.1-3.0 mg/kg groups, partial responders were among the patients with the lowest normalized peripheral clonal expansion, particularly in CD8+ T cells. Which antigens the clonally expanded peripheral T cells were specific for was not determined. Low levels of normalized T-cell clonal expansion were also seen in some patients who did not respond. After ivuxolimab, more expanded clones were found on average in CD8+ T cells than in CD4+ T cells.

To sequence the TCRbeta CDR3 region, genomic DNA was isolated from the sorted cells. The immunoSEQ Assay was used to sequence the TCRbeta CDR3 regions. The source is immuneACCESS, and TCRdb retained only in-frame sequences with V and J called. Part of the clones is not carried over; for the studies checked, unresolved V genes explain less than half of this, and the remainder is unexplained. The sample table contains tens of thousands of clones; only one count was recorded for more than 75% of them. Jointly, the top ten make up around 0.76% of the sample. The V and J ends are trimmed by 1 base and 0 bases, leaving 9 bases between them. CDR1 is given as KGHSH and CDR2 as LQKENI, both from the germline V gene. The CDR3, from cysteine to phenylalanine, totals 16 residues. CDR3 DNA is the only sequence kept; it has 48 bases, read in frame from the first base.

This sequence was found in an adult with an advanced solid tumor such as melanoma, head and neck, liver or kidney cancer. The chain employs TRBV18 and TRBJ2-2; the D gene is perhaps TRBD2, on 6 matching bases. Sequences were derived from CD4+ or CD8+ T cells sorted from blood, sampled in a trial of the OX40 agonist ivuxolimab. The CDR3 sequence is CASSPQGTSNTGELFF. In nucleotide form, the sequence is TGTGCCAGCTCACCACAGGGGACTTCGAACACCGGGGAGCTGTTTTTT.